The 30 T cell receptor beta chains given below trace back to one sample, sequenced in a study of cytomegalovirus exposure and HLA in healthy donors. Both 60 Vbeta primers and 13 Jbeta primers went into the PCR. Method: immunoSEQ multiplex PCR; TCRdb's copy keeps in-frame clones and lacks some. The repertoire holds roughly 180,000 clones, with approximately 9.5% as singletons. The sample taken for sequencing was PBMCs. The receptor set was obtained from a woman aged 25-40 years in good health and CMV-seropositive.

This clone showed up just a few times. V and J are TRBV11-2 and TRBJ1-2, with 7 bases matching TRBD1. The CDR3 totals 14 residues. The germline V gene encodes CDR1 SGHAT and CDR2 FQNNGV. V trimming: 0 bases; J trimming: 12 bases; junction bases outside the gene matches: 10. DNA for the CDR3: TGTGCCAGCAGCTTAGAAACAGGGGTCTGGAGCAACACCTTC. It specifies CASSLETGVWSNTF.

This clone has more than one count but fewer than ten. This chain joins TRBV15 and TRBJ1-5; D unresolved. The CDR3 extends over 13 amino acids. V dropped 3 bases and J dropped 4 bases, with 7 bases sitting between them. Germline V lookup: CDR1 LNHNV, CDR2 YYDKDF (reference sequence). The CDR3 protein is CATSSVSNQPQHF. CDR3 bases: TGTGCCACCAGCAGTGTATCTAATCAGCCCCAGCATTTT.

The genes are TRBV29-1 and TRBJ1-1; D not resolved. The CDR3 runs 14 residues. V lost 7 bases and J lost 1, with 16 bases in between. Germline CDR1 and CDR2: SQVTM and ANQGSEA. Here the CDR3 DNA reads TGCAGCGCCCTACGGGGAACAGCGAACACTGAAGCTTTCTTT. Residues: CSALRGTANTEAFF. The whole variable domain, filled in from reference TRBV29-1 and TRBJ1-1, reads SAVISQKPSRDICQRGTSLTIQCQVDSQVTMMFWYRQQPGQSLTLIATANQGSEATYESGFVIDKFPISRPNLTFSTLTVSNMSPEDSSIYLCSALRGTANTEAFFGQGTRLTVV.

The V call is TRBV7-2, the J call TRBJ1-5; D gene ambiguous. This CDR3 spans 14 amino acids. Germline CDR1 and CDR2: SGHTA and FQGNSA. V was trimmed by 7 bases and J by 0 bases, leaving 10 bases between them. CDR3 in amino acids: CASTLTNSNQPQHF. In DNA, the CDR3 is TGTGCCAGCACGCTTACAAATAGCAATCAGCCCCAGCATTTT.

This rearrangement joins TRBV9 to TRBJ1-1; 9 bases map to TRBD1. CDR3 size: 15 residues. The junction had 4 bases not matched to a gene; V was cut back by 3 bases and J by 1 base. Germline V gives CDR1 SGDLS, CDR2 YYNGEE. The CDR3, as DNA: TGTGCCAGCAGCGCTACGACAGGGGGGAACACTGAAGCTTTCTTT. Residues: CASSATTGGNTEAFF. The full variable domain, in which reference TRBV9 and TRBJ1-1 provide the parts outside the CDR3, is DSGVTQTPKHLITATGQRVTLRCSPRSGDLSVYWYQQSLDQGLQFLIQYYNGEERAKGNILERFSAQQFPDLHSELNLSSLELGDSALYFCASSATTGGNTEAFFGQGTRLTVV.

The V call is TRBV5-1, the J call TRBJ2-4; 10 positions agree with TRBD2. J lost 2 bases, V lost 4 bases, and 6 bases had no gene match. Per germline, CDR1 SGHRS and CDR2 YFSETQ. CDR3 size: 16 residues. The CDR3 bases are TGCGCCAGCAGCATAGCGGGAGGTCCCCCCAAAAACATTCAGTACTTC. This gives the protein CASSIAGGPPKNIQYF.

The sample holds a few counts of this clone. The V call is TRBV7-9, the J call TRBJ2-6; 8 bases map to TRBD1. The CDR3 is 18 amino acids. Germline V lookup: CDR1 SEHNR, CDR2 FQNEAQ (reference sequence). Trimming cost V 10 bases and J 2 bases; bases outside gene matches: 16. CDR3 amino acids: CATFGSGTGPAGANVLTF. The CDR3 coding sequence is TGTGCCACTTTCGGATCCGGGACAGGACCGGCTGGGGCCAACGTCCTGACTTTC.

V and J are TRBV9 and TRBJ2-5; 7 nucleotides line up with TRBD2. V gave up 0 bases and J gave up 4 bases; unmatched junction bases: 3. From germline, CDR1 is SGDLS and CDR2 YYNGEE. The CDR3 runs to 14 residues. The CDR3 DNA reads as TGTGCCAGCAGCGTAGGGTCGGGAGGAGAGACCCAGTACTTC. Protein sequence: CASSVGSGGETQYF.

This chain connects TRBV30 to TRBJ2-1, with 9 bases identical to TRBD2. The germline gives CDR1 GTSNPN, CDR2 SVGIG (reference sequence). The J segment lost 4 bases and the V segment lost 6 bases, leaving 13 bases of the junction unmatched. The CDR3 extends over 16 amino acids. CDR3: CACIGPGTSRYNEQFF. The CDR3, as DNA: TGTGCCTGCATAGGACCCGGGACTAGCAGATACAATGAGCAGTTCTTC.

The chain couples TRBV10-3 to TRBJ2-5; 13 bases are a match to TRBD2. The J call may be in error: the DNA end matches TRBJ2-7 better. The CDR3 contains 14 residues. Germline CDR1 is ENHRY and CDR2 is SYGVKD. The CDR3 nucleotides are TGTGCCATCAGGGGACTAGCGGGGAACTACGAGCAGTACTTC. It is translated as CAIRGLAGNYEQYF.

J is TRBJ2-5 and V is TRBV6-1, with D hard to call. This CDR3 is 13 amino acids long. Between the trimmed V and J ends, which lost 6 bases and 5 bases, there was a span of 13 bases. Germline V gives CDR1 MNHNS, CDR2 SASEGT. The CDR3, as DNA: TGTGCCAGCAGGCGCGCCATCGGGGAGACCCAGTACTTC. Amino acids: CASRRAIGETQYF.

This clone has a handful of counts. V is TRBV5-6 and J is TRBJ1-1; D is possibly TRBD1 (5 bases). The CDR3 is 14 amino acids. Trimming removed 1 base from V and 10 bases from J, with 17 bases in between. Germline V gives CDR1 SGHDT, CDR2 YYEEEE. The CDR3 DNA follows: TGTGCCAGCAGCTTGAGGTTGGGGGGGTCGGCAGCTTTCTTT. Encoded protein: CASSLRLGGSAAFF.

This clone was seen a handful of times. The chain has TRBV10-1 and TRBJ2-7, with 8 bases fitting TRBD1. From germline, CDR1 is WNHNN and CDR2 SYGVQD (reference sequence). The ends lost 3 bases at V and 7 bases at J; junction bases unmatched: 11. This CDR3 is 15 amino acids long. The CDR3 spells CASSESGQGASEQYF. DNA for the CDR3: TGCGCCAGCAGTGAATCGGGGCAGGGGGCGAGTGAGCAGTACTTC.

Concerning this clone itself: At one end the junction does not follow the germline gene, possibly because of a read error. J is TRBJ2-7 and V is TRBV5-4; 8 bases are shared with TRBD1. Germline V lookup: CDR1 SGHNT, CDR2 YYREEE (reference sequence). The CDR3 consists of 14 residues. The chain's CDR3 is CASSRTGGIYEKYF. The CDR3 DNA reads as TGTGCCAGCAGCCGCACAGGGGGAATATACGAGAAGTACTTT.

V gene TRBV18 combines with J gene TRBJ2-5, with D maybe TRBD1 (6 bases). With 5 bases removed from V and 1 base from J, the gap between germline ends came to 14 bases. Germline-derived CDR1 and CDR2 are KGHSH and LQKENI. The CDR3 runs 15 residues. This chain's CDR3 is CASSSPGQPQETQYF. The CDR3 DNA reads TGTGCCAGCTCAAGCCCCGGACAGCCCCAAGAGACCCAGTACTTC.

This clone was detected only once. The chain is built from TRBV2 and TRBJ1-5; 9 nucleotides match TRBD1. The CDR3 has 14 amino acids. Looked up from germline, CDR1 is SNHLY and CDR2 is FYNNEI. V dropped 8 bases and J dropped 1; count of bases not matched to a gene: 3. DNA for the CDR3: TGTGCCAGCCTAGGACAGGGGAGCAATCAGCCCCAGCATTTT. This translates into CASLGQGSNQPQHF.

CDR3 nucleotides: TGTGCCAGTAGTGCCGTCCAGGGGTATGGCTACACCTTC. This translates into CASSAVQGYGYTF. The J gene is TRBJ1-2, the V gene TRBV19, with a tentative D call TRBD1 (6 bases). V was clipped by 5 bases and J by 5 bases, with 12 bases between them. The CDR3 spans 13 residues. Germline V lookup: CDR1 LNHDA, CDR2 SQIVND (reference sequence).

This rearrangement joins TRBV18 to TRBJ2-3; TRBD2 aligns across 9 bases. J lost 3 bases, V lost 3 bases, and 4 bases had no gene match. Germline-derived CDR1 and CDR2 are KGHSH and LQKENI. CDR3 length: 15 amino acids. The CDR3 spells CASSPTTSGTDTQYF. The CDR3 coding sequence is TGTGCCAGCTCACCTACTACTAGCGGGACAGATACGCAGTATTTT.

This clone was seen more than once but under ten times. The CDR3 sequence is CASSVWWLSGANVLTF. Written as DNA, the CDR3 is TGTGCCAGCAGCGTATGGTGGCTCTCTGGGGCCAACGTCCTGACTTTC. The V gene is TRBV9, the J gene TRBJ2-6; D gene ambiguous. Germline CDR1 and CDR2: SGDLS and YYNGEE. The CDR3 is made up of 16 amino acids. The germline V and J ends were trimmed by 1 base and 0 bases, with 8 bases remaining between them.

Here the CDR3 reads CASSAYGGLGEAFF. CDR3 nucleotides: TGTGCCAGCAGTGCATACGGGGGGTTGGGGGAAGCTTTCTTT. This chain links TRBV6-1 with TRBJ1-1; the D gene is possibly TRBD1 (5 bases). The CDR3 totals 14 residues. Germline V gene lookup returns CDR1 MNHNS and CDR2 SASEGT. V shed 4 bases and J shed 8 bases, with 17 bases lying between them.

There are a few counts of this clone. This chain uses TRBV10-1 with TRBJ1-5; D not certain. The CDR3 runs to 15 residues. Per the germline V gene, CDR1 is WNHNN and CDR2 is SYGVQD (reference sequence). The V gene lost 3 bases and the J gene lost 2 bases, with 11 bases spanning the gap. The CDR3: CASSDSGQGNQPQHF. The CDR3, as DNA: TGCGCCAGCAGTGATAGCGGCCAAGGCAATCAGCCCCAGCATTTT.

The chain carries TRBV29-1 and TRBJ2-4; D possibly corresponds to TRBD2 (6 bases). Germline assignment: CDR1 SQVTM and CDR2 ANQGSEA. Deletions cut 5 bases from V and 15 bases from J, with 17 bases between. The CDR3 sequence is 11 residues long. In DNA, the CDR3 is TGCAGCGTTCTGATCGGGGGTCTGCGGTACTTC. This translates into CSVLIGGLRYF.

The rearrangement links TRBV23-1 to TRBJ2-7; a possible D gene is TRBD1 (6 bases). TRBV23-1 is an ORF, and what it does is uncertain. CDR3 length equals 14 residues. V lost 6 bases and J 2 bases, leaving 14 bases between the germline ends. CDR3 sequence: CASRTGWLTYEQYF. The CDR3 coding sequence is TGCGCCAGCAGAACAGGGTGGCTCACCTACGAGCAGTACTTC.

DNA for the CDR3: TGTGCCAGCCAGGGGTTCGCCCACCCATACGAGCAGTACTTC. Its protein product is CASQGFAHPYEQYF. V usage is TRBV2 and J usage is TRBJ2-7; tentatively, D is TRBD1 (6 bases). This CDR3 has 14 residues. Germline loops: CDR1 SNHLY, CDR2 FYNNEI. The V and J ends lost 8 bases and 4 bases respectively, with 18 bases between them.

The gene calls are TRBV6-6 and TRBJ1-1, with a possible D match to TRBD1 (6 bases). Germline CDR1 MNHNY, CDR2 SVGAGI (reference sequence). The V end was cut by 3 bases, the J end by 4 bases, with 15 bases between. CDR3 size: 15 residues. CDR3 bases: TGTGCCAGCAGTTATGGGGGAGGGGGGGCCACTGAAGCTTTCTTT. Translation: CASSYGGGGATEAFF.

This chain's CDR3 is CAWSQGTGSSYEQYF. The CDR3 DNA is TGTGCCTGGAGTCAAGGGACAGGGTCCTCATACGAGCAGTACTTC. This chain connects TRBV30 to TRBJ2-7; TRBD1 agrees at 9 bases. V was clipped by 2 bases and J by 4 bases; unmatched bases: 9. Germline V gene sequence: CDR1 GTSNPN, CDR2 SVGIG (reference sequence). The CDR3 has 15 residues.

This clone was seen only a few times. This sequence joins TRBV19 and TRBJ2-1; no firm D call. With 6 bases removed from V and 7 bases from J, the gap between germline ends came to 13 bases. Germline lookup yields CDR1 LNHDA and CDR2 SQIVND (reference sequence). This CDR3 spans 13 amino acids. The CDR3 loop reads CASSILGANEQFF. CDR3 bases: TGTGCCAGTAGCATTTTAGGAGCGAATGAGCAGTTCTTC.

This chain joins TRBV19 and TRBJ1-2, with D possibly being TRBD1 (5 bases). Germline CDR1 is LNHDA and CDR2 is SQIVND (reference sequence). V was trimmed by 5 bases and J by 4 bases, leaving 14 bases between them. This CDR3 is 14 amino acids long. The CDR3 DNA sequence: TGTGCCAGTAGTCAACAGGCTATAGGCTATGGCTACACCTTC. As protein: CASSQQAIGYGYTF.

This rearrangement joins TRBV2 to TRBJ1-1, with 7 bases matching TRBD1. Germline values: CDR1 SNHLY, CDR2 FYNNEI. V lost 6 bases and J lost 1; bases outside the gene matches: 11. The CDR3 loop spans 16 amino acids. The CDR3 loop reads CASRKDRVLPNTEAFF. The CDR3 DNA is TGTGCCAGCAGGAAAGACAGGGTTCTTCCGAACACTGAAGCTTTCTTT. Looking up the rest from reference TRBV2 and TRBJ1-1 gives the full variable domain: EPEVTQTPSHQVTQMGQEVILRCVPISNHLYFYWYRQILGQKVEFLVSFYNNEISEKSEIFDDQFSVERPDGSNFTLKIRSTKLEDSAMYFCASRKDRVLPNTEAFFGQGTRLTVV.

This clone has just a few counts. The V call is TRBV7-9, the J call TRBJ2-7; 10 bases match TRBD1. Per germline, CDR1 SEHNR and CDR2 FQNEAQ (reference sequence). The V segment lost 5 bases and the J segment 3 bases; nucleotides outside the gene matches: 7. This CDR3 is 15 amino acids long. CDR3 sequence reads: CASSPKGQGIYEQYF. The CDR3, as DNA: TGTGCCAGCAGCCCAAAGGGACAGGGGATCTACGAGCAGTACTTC. Complete variable domain (other parts from reference TRBV7-9 and TRBJ2-7): DTGVSQNPRHKITKRGQNVTFRCDPISEHNRLYWYRQTLGQGPEFLTYFQNEAQLEKSRLLSDRFSAERPKGSFSTLEIQRTEQGDSAMYLCASSPKGQGIYEQYFGPGTRLTVT.